The entry below gives a single TCR beta chain sequence along with its context. The source of the sample is a study of control samples from healthy donors and cancer patients. Trimming pared 0 bases from V and 7 bases from J, leaving 10 bases between. This CDR3 region has 14 residues. Germline V gene sequence: CDR1 SGDLS, CDR2 YYNGEE. Using immunoSEQ multiplex PCR, the repertoire was profiled, and TCRdb retains in-frame clones only, with some absent. The sample comprises about 130,000 clones, over 80% of which are singletons, and approximately 0.58% rests with the top ten. The sample was PBMCs. The rearrangement links TRBV9 to TRBJ1-4, with D possibly TRBD1 on 5 matching bases. This clonotype was obtained from a man older than 75 with head and neck cancer. Here the CDR3 reads CASSVGVRGEKLFF. CDR3 coding DNA: TGTGCCAGCAGCGTAGGGGTGAGGGGTGAAAAACTGTTTTTT.